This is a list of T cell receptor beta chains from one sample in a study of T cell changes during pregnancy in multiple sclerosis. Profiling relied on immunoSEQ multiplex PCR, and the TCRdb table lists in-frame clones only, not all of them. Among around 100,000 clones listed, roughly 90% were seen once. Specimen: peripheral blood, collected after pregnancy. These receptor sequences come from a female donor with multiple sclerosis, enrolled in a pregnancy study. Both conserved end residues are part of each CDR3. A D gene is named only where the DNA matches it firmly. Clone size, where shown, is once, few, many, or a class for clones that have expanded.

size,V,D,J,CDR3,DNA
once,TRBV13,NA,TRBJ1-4,CASSPAGTNEKLFF,TGTGCCAGCAGTCCCGCCGGGACTAATGAAAAACTGTTTTTT
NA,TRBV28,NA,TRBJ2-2,CASSLTRGRPSTKRTGELFF,TGTGCCAGCAGTTTGACCAGGGGACGGCCTTCTACCAAGAGGACCGGGGAGCTGTTTTTT
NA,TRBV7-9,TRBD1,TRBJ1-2,CASSGQGTAYGYTF,TGTGCCAGCAGTGGACAGGGGACGGCCTATGGCTACACCTTC
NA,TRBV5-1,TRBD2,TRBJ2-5,CASSLWPSGGQETQYF,TGCGCCAGCAGCTTGTGGCCCAGCGGGGGGCAAGAGACCCAGTACTTC
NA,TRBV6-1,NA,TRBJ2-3,CASSDWYRTSTDTQYF,TGTGCCAGCAGTGATTGGTACCGGACTAGCACAGATACGCAGTATTTT
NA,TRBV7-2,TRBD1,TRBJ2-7,CASSPSGTGAYEQYF,TGTGCCAGCAGCCCAAGTGGGACAGGGGCCTACGAGCAGTACTTC
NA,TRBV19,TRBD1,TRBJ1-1,CASSTTGGTEAFF,TGTGCCAGTAGTACGACAGGGGGCACTGAAGCTTTCTTT
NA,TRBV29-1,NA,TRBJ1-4,CSVQESNEKLFF,TGCAGCGTCCAAGAGAGTAATGAAAAACTGTTTTTT
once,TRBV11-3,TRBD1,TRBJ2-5,CASSQGAGSQETQYF,TGTGCCAGCAGCCAGGGGGCAGGATCACAAGAGACCCAGTACTTC
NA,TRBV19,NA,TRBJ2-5,CASSITGSETQYF,TGTGCCAGTAGTATTACCGGGAGCGAGACCCAGTACTTC
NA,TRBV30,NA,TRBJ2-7,CAWSLMELSYEQYF,TGTGCCTGGAGTCTAATGGAGCTCTCCTACGAGCAGTACTTC
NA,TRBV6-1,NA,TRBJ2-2,CASSEAPLFRTITGELFF,TGTGCCAGCAGTGAAGCTCCCCTCTTCAGGACAATCACCGGGGAGCTGTTTTTT
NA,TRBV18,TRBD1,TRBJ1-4,CASSPQSLTGTGQEKLFF,TGTGCCAGCTCACCTCAATCCCTAACCGGGACAGGGCAAGAAAAACTGTTTTTT
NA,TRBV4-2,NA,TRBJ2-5,CASSQVGRGKGETQYF,TGTGCCAGCAGCCAAGTCGGCAGGGGAAAGGGAGAGACCCAGTACTTC
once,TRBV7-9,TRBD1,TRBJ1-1,CASSFGTGGNTEAFF,TGTGCCAGCAGCTTCGGAACAGGGGGTAACACTGAAGCTTTCTTT
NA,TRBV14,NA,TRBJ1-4,CASSQPGRRNEKLFF,TGTGCCAGCAGCCAACCAGGGAGGAGGAATGAAAAACTGTTTTTT
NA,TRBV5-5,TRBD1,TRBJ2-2,CASSRVGQGGTGELFF,TGTGCCAGCAGCCGCGTCGGACAGGGGGGCACCGGGGAGCTGTTTTTT
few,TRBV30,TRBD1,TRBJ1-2,CAWSRDSDYGYTF,TGTGCCTGGAGTCGGGACAGCGACTATGGCTACACCTTC
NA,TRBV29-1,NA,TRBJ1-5,CSVREQGGQPQHF,TGCAGCGTTCGAGAGCAGGGAGGTCAGCCCCAGCATTTT
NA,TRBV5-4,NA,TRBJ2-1,CASSLRGLSYNEQFF,TGTGCCAGCAGCCTTAGGGGCCTATCCTACAATGAGCAGTTCTTC
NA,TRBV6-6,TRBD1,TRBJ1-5,CASSDFLDRGEPQHF,TGTGCCAGCAGTGATTTTTTGGACAGGGGTGAGCCCCAGCATTTT
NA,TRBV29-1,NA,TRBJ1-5,CSVDSNQPQHF,TGCAGCGTTGACAGTAATCAGCCCCAGCATTTT
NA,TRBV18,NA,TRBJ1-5,CASSQGVSNQPQHF,TGTGCCAGCTCACAGGGAGTGAGCAATCAGCCCCAGCATTTT
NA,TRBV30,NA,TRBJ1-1,CARNEQEATEAFF,TGTGCCCGCAACGAACAAGAGGCCACTGAAGCTTTCTTT
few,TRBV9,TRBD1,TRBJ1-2,CASSAPGTGDGYTF,TGTGCCAGCAGCGCTCCCGGGACAGGGGACGGCTACACCTTC
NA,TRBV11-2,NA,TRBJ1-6,CASSLQASKAAPLHF,TGTGCCAGCAGCTTACAGGCATCTAAAGCGGCGCCCCTCCACTTT
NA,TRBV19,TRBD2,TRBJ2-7,CASSQGLAGAYEQYF,TGTGCCAGTAGCCAAGGACTAGCGGGGGCCTACGAGCAGTACTTC
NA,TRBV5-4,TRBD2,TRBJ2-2,CASRLAGTQGRNTGELFF,TGTGCCAGCAGACTAGCGGGGACCCAGGGCAGAAACACCGGGGAGCTGTTTTTT
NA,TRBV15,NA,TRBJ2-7,CATSRGGGRGMTGEQYF,TGTGCCACCAGCAGAGGGGGGGGCAGAGGCATGACCGGCGAGCAGTACTTC
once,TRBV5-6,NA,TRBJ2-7,CASSFGGGRLYEQYF,TGTGCCAGCAGTTTTGGAGGCGGTCGGCTCTACGAGCAGTACTTC
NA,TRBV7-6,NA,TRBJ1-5,CASSDTGPRAPQHF,TGTGCCAGCAGCGATACAGGGCCCAGGGCGCCCCAGCATTTT
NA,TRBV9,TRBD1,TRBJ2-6,CASTETQGAGANVLTF,TGTGCCAGCACCGAAACCCAGGGGGCCGGGGCCAACGTCCTGACTTTC
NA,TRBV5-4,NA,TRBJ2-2,CASSSNKLSGELFF,TGTGCCAGCAGCTCAAACAAGTTATCCGGGGAGCTGTTTTTT
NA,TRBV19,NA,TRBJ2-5,CASSTALTQETQYF,TGTGCCAGTAGTACGGCACTGACACAAGAGACCCAGTACTTC
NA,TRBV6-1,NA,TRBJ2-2,CASSERQQTGELFF,TGTGCCAGCAGTGAACGACAACAAACCGGGGAGCTGTTTTTT
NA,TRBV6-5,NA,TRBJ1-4,CATGHSTTNEKLFF,TGTGCCACAGGACACTCCACAACTAATGAAAAACTGTTTTTT
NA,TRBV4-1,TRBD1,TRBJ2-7,CASSQGQGGEQYF,TGCGCCAGCAGCCAAGGACAGGGCGGCGAGCAGTACTTC
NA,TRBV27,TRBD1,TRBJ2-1,CASRRGQGTYNEQFF,TGTGCCAGCAGGCGCGGACAGGGGACCTACAATGAGCAGTTCTTC
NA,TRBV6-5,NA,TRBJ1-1,CASSYYGYTEAFF,TGTGCCAGCAGTTATTACGGGTACACTGAAGCTTTCTTT
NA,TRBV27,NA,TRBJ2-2,CASSNRPLEGVNTGELFF,TGTGCCAGCAGTAACAGGCCCCTTGAAGGGGTGAACACCGGGGAGCTGTTTTTT
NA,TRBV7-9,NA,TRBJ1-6,CASSLFGGNVINSPLHF,TGTGCCAGCAGCTTATTTGGGGGCAATGTAATCAATTCACCCCTCCACTTT
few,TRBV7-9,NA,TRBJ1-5,CASSLTQDSNQPQHF,TGTGCCAGCAGCCTTACACAGGATAGCAATCAGCCCCAGCATTTT
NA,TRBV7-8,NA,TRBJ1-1,CASSFFTGSTEAFF,TGTGCCAGCAGCTTCTTTACGGGGTCCACTGAAGCTTTCTTT
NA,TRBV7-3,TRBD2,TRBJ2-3,CASSLRGDSGASTDTQYF,TGTGCCAGCAGCTTAAGGGGGGATAGCGGGGCCAGCACAGATACGCAGTATTTT
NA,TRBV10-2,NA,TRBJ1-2,CASRGGERDGYTF,TGCGCCAGCAGGGGAGGGGAACGGGATGGCTACACCTTC
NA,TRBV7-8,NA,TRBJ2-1,CASSHGGQMQFF,TGTGCCAGCAGCCACGGGGGACAGATGCAGTTCTTC
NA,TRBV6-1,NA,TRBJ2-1,CASSEAVDTYSYNEQFF,TGTGCCAGCAGTGAGGCAGTAGACACCTACTCCTACAATGAGCAGTTCTTC
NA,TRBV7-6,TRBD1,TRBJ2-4,CASSFSGGSDIQYF,TGTGCCAGCAGCTTCTCAGGGGGTTCAGACATTCAGTACTTC
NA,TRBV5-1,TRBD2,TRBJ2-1,CASLSGGADNEQFF,TGCGCCAGCCTTAGCGGGGGGGCCGACAATGAGCAGTTCTTC
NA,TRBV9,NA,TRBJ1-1,CASSGLINGDTEAFF,TGTGCCAGCAGCGGACTAATTAACGGGGACACTGAAGCTTTCTTT
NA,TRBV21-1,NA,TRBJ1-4,CASSERQMEDFWSYEKLFF,TGTGCCAGCAGCGAGAGGCAGATGGAGGATTTTTGGTCGTACGAAAAACTGTTTTTT
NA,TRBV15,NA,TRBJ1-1,CATSNRAHRGSDTEAFF,TGTGCCACCAGCAACCGTGCTCATAGAGGTTCGGACACTGAAGCTTTCTTT
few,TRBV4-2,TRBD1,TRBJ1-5,CASSQGNRGQSQPQHF,TGTGCCAGCAGCCAAGGCAACAGGGGGCAGAGTCAGCCCCAGCATTTT
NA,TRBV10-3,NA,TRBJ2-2,CAISESQGWSTGELFF,TGTGCCATCAGTGAGTCGCAGGGCTGGTCCACCGGGGAGCTGTTTTTT
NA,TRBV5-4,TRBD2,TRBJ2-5,CASSLDRAGRVGTQYF,TGTGCCAGCAGCTTGGATCGAGCGGGACGGGTGGGGACCCAGTACTTC
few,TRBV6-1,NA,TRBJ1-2,CASSEKGSGRVIGYTF,TGTGCCAGCAGTGAGAAGGGGTCGGGCAGAGTAATTGGCTACACCTTC
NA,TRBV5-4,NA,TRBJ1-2,CASSPGSPPSFYYGYTF,TGTGCCAGCTCCCCGGGGAGCCCACCCTCTTTTTACTATGGCTACACCTTC
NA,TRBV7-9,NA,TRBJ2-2,CASSLPRAGLTTGELFF,TGTGCCAGCAGCTTACCCCGGGCAGGGCTCACTACCGGGGAGCTGTTTTTT
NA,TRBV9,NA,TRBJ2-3,CASSVGRGGEADTQYF,TGTGCCAGCAGCGTAGGCCGAGGCGGGGAGGCAGATACGCAGTATTTT
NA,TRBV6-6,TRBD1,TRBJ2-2,CASSYLDRVAGELFF,TGTGCCAGCAGTTACCTGGACAGGGTCGCCGGGGAGCTGTTTTTT